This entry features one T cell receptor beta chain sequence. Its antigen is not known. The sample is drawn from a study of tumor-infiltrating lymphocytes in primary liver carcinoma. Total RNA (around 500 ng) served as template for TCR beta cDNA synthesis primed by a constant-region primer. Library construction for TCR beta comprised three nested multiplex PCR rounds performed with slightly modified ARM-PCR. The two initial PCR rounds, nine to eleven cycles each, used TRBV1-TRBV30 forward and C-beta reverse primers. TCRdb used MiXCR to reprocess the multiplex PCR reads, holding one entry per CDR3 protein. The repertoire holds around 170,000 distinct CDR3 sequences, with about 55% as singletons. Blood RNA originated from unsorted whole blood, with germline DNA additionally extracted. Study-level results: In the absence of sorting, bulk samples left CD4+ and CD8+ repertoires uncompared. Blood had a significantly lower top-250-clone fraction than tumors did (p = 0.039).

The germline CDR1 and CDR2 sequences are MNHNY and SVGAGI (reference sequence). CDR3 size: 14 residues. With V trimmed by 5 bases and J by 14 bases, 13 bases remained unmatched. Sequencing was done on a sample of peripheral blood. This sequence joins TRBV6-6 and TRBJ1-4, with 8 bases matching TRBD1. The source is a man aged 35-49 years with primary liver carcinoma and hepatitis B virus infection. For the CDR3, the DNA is TGTGCCAGCAGTAAGGGACAGGACAATGGAAAGCTGTTTTTT. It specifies CASSKGQDNGKLFF.